The 7 T cell receptor beta chains below all came from one sample that was sequenced in a study of T cell responses to AZD1222 COVID-19 vaccine. Sequenced by immunoSEQ multiplex PCR; TCRdb stores in-frame clones only, minus some. The table lists 150,000 to 200,000 clones, about 90% of them singletons. This specimen consisted of peripheral blood, obtained on day 0 of MenACWY control vaccination. These receptors were taken from an adult in good health.

This chain connects TRBV10-3 to TRBJ2-7; 7 bases line up with TRBD1. Germline V lookup: CDR1 ENHRY, CDR2 SYGVKD. The length of the CDR3 is 13 residues. The junction had 7 bases not matched to a gene; V was cut back by 6 bases and J by 5 bases. CDR3 region: CAIRAGTADEQYF. CDR3 sequence (DNA): TGTGCCATCAGGGCCGGGACAGCCGACGAGCAGTACTTC.

The genes are TRBV6-5 and TRBJ1-3; perhaps TRBD1 as D (5 bases). Germline assignment: CDR1 MNHEY and CDR2 SVGAGI. This CDR3 contains 15 residues. The ends were cut back, 5 bases at V and 0 bases at J, with 11 bases in the middle. The CDR3 DNA reads as TGTGCCAGCAGTCTAACTGGGGGCTCTGGAAACACCATATATTTT. Translating it yields CASSLTGGSGNTIYF.

The V call is TRBV6-1, the J call TRBJ1-6; D gene uncertain. CDR1 MNHNS and CDR2 SASEGT come from the germline V gene. The CDR3 length is 13 residues. Trimming pared 0 bases from V and 16 bases from J, leaving 13 bases between. CDR3 in DNA: TGTGCCAGCAGTGAAGCGGGGAGGTCGGGGCTCCACTTT. Protein product: CASSEAGRSGLHF.

This clone appeared a few times. The DNA for the CDR3 is TGTGCCAGCAGTCTAGCGGCCCTAGGGTCCTACGAGCAGTACTTC. Protein product: CASSLAALGSYEQYF. The gene calls are TRBV19 and TRBJ2-7; TRBD2 matches 7 bases. The CDR3 has 15 residues. V gave up 9 bases and J gave up 1 base; unmatched junction bases: 12. CDR1 and CDR2 from the germline V gene are LNHDA and SQIVND (reference sequence).

Only a few counts were recorded for this clone. This chain uses TRBV14 with TRBJ1-1, with D hard to call. Per germline, CDR1 SGHDN and CDR2 FVKESK. Trimming removed 1 base from V and 10 bases from J, with 10 bases in between. The CDR3 runs to 12 residues. CDR3 DNA sequence: TGTGCCAGCAGCCAAGGCGGAGGAAGAGCTTTCTTT. This codes for CASSQGGGRAFF.

The V gene is TRBV9, the J gene TRBJ2-3, with TRBD2 identical over 8 bases. With V trimmed by 0 bases and J by 5 bases, 5 bases remained unmatched. CDR3 length: 15 amino acids. CDR1 and CDR2 from the germline V gene are SGDLS and YYNGEE. CDR3 amino acids: CASSVEGTRGDTQYF. CDR3 sequence (DNA): TGTGCCAGCAGCGTAGAAGGGACTAGGGGAGATACGCAGTATTTT.

Comments on this clone: Distinct nucleotide sequences in the sample also encode this CDR3. V and J are TRBV19 and TRBJ1-5; D uncertain. CDR1 is LNHDA and CDR2 is SQIVND in the germline V gene (reference sequence). The CDR3 has 14 residues. V was clipped by 3 bases and J by 1 base, with 7 bases between them. The DNA for the CDR3 is TGTGCCAGTAGTATCTCGGGAAGCAATCAGCCCCAGCATTTT. Protein: CASSISGSNQPQHF.